By share, the clone carrying this T cell receptor beta chain counts as medium-sized. The record originates from a study of T cell repertoires in aging, cancer and after chemotherapy. TCR beta rearrangements were amplified from peripheral blood genomic DNA. TRB rearrangements spanning V, D and J were amplified using mixed TRB-A/B primers. MiXCR, run by TCRdb on the multiplex PCR reads, gives a single entry per CDR3 protein. The sample contains roughly 6,200 distinct CDR3 sequences, approximately 22% of which appear only once. The specimen was blood. The sequence came from a human donor in good health.

CDR3 residues: CASSLSAATEAFF. In DNA form, the CDR3 reads TGTGCCAGCAGCTTATCGGCAGCCACTGAAGCTTTCTTT. The chain couples TRBV7-6 to TRBJ1-1; D remains ambiguous. CDR3 length equals 13 residues. Germline CDR1 reads SGHVS; CDR2 reads FNYEAQ. Trimming left V 2 bases short and J 4 bases short, with 8 bases between.